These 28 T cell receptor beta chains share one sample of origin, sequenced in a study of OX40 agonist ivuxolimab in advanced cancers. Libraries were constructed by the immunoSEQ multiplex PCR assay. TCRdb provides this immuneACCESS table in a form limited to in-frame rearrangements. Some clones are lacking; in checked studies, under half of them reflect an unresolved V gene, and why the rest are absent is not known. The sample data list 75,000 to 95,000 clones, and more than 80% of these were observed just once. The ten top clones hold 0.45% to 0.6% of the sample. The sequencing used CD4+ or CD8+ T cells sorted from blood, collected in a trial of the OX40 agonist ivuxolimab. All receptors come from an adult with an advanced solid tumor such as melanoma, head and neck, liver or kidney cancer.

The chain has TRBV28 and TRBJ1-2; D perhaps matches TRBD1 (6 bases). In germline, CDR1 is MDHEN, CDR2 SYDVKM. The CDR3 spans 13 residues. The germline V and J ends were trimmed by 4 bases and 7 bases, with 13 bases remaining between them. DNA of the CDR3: TGTGCCAGCAGTTCCTTGGACAGACCTGGCTACACCTTC. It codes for CASSSLDRPGYTF.

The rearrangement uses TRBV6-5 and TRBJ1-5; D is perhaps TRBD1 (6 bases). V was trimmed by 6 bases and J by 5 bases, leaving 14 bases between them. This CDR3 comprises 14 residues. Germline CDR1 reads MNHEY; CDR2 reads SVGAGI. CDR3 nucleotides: TGTGCCAGCAGGGCCAGGGGAGGGTATCAGCCCCAGCATTTT. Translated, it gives CASRARGGYQPQHF.

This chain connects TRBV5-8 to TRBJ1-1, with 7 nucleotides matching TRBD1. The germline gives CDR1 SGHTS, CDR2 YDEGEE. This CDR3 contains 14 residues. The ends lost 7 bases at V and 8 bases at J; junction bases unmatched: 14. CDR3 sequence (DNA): TGTGCCAGCGAATATACTAGACAGGGCTTCGAAGCTTTCTTT. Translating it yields CASEYTRQGFEAFF. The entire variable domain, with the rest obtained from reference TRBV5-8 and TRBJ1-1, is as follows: EAGVTQSPTHLIKTRGQQATLRCSPISGHTSVYWYQQALGLGLQFLLWYDEGEERNRGNFPPRFSGRQFPNYSSELNVNALELEDSALYLCASEYTRQGFEAFFGQGTRLTVV.

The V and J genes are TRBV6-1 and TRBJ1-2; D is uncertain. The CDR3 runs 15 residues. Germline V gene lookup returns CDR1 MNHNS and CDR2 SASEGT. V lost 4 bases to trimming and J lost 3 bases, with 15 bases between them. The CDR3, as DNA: TGTGCCAGCAGTGTACTCTGGGAAAGTGACTATGGCTACACCTTC. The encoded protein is CASSVLWESDYGYTF.

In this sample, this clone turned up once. CDR3 protein: CASSMTESSYNEQFF. CDR3 coding DNA: TGTGCCAGCAGTATGACGGAGAGCTCCTACAATGAGCAGTTCTTC. J is TRBJ2-1 and V is TRBV2; D unresolved. This CDR3 spans 15 amino acids. Germline V lookup: CDR1 SNHLY, CDR2 FYNNEI. The germline V and J ends were trimmed by 5 bases and 0 bases, with 11 bases remaining between them.

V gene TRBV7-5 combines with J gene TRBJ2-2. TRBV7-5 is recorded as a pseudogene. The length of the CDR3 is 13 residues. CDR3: CASSFGGTGELFF. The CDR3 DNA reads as TGTGCCAGCAGCTTTGGGGGAACCGGGGAGCTGTTTTTT.

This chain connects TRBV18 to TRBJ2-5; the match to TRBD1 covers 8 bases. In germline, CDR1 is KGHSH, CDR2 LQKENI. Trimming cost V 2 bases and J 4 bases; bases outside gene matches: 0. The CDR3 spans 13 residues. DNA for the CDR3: TGTGCCAGCTCACCAGGACAGGGAGAGACCCAGTACTTC. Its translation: CASSPGQGETQYF. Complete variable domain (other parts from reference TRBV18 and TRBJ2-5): NAGVMQNPRHLVRRRGQEARLRCSPMKGHSHVYWYRQLPEEGLKFMVYLQKENIIDESGMPKERFSAEFPKEGPSILRIQQVVRGDSAAYFCASSPGQGETQYFGPGTRLLVL.

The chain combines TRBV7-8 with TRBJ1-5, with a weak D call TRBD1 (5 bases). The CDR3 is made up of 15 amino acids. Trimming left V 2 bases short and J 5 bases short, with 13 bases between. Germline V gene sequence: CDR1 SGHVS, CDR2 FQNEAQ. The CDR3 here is CASSLMREGHQPQHF. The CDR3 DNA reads TGTGCCAGCAGCTTAATGAGAGAGGGGCATCAGCCCCAGCATTTT. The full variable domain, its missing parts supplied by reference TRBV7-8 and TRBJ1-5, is GAGVSQSPRYKVAKRGQDVALRCDPISGHVSLFWYQQALGQGPEFLTYFQNEAQLDKSGLPSDRFFAERPEGSVSTLKIQRTQQEDSAVYLCASSLMREGHQPQHFGDGTRLSIL.

CDR3 region: CASSQARNRKGQGAYNEQFF. CDR3 bases: TGTGCCAGCAGCCAAGCGCGAAATAGGAAAGGACAGGGGGCCTACAATGAGCAGTTCTTC. The genes are TRBV14 and TRBJ2-1; 10 nucleotides align to TRBD1. The CDR3 loop spans 20 amino acids. The V gene's germline CDR1 is SGHDN and CDR2 FVKESK. The V and J ends lost 1 base and 2 bases, in that order; junction bases with no gene match: 14.

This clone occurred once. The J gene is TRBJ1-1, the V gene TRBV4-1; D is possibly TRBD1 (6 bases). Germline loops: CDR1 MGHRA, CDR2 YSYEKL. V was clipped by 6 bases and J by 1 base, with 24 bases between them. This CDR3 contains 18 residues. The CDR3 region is CASSETQGAGAPNTEAFF. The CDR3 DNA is TGCGCCAGCAGTGAAACACAAGGTGCAGGGGCCCCGAACACTGAAGCTTTCTTT.

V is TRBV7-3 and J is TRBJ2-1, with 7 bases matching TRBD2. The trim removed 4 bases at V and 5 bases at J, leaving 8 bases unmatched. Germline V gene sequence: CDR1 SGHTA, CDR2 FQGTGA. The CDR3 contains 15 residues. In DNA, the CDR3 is TGTGCCAGCAGCTACATGGGAGGGCAGGACAATGAGCAGTTCTTC. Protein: CASSYMGGQDNEQFF.

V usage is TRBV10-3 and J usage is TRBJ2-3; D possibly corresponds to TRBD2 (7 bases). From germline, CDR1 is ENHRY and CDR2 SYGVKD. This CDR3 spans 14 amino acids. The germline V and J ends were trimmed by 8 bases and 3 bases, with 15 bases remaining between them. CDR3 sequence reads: CAIGEGGMTDTQYF. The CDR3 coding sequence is TGTGCCATCGGGGAGGGGGGCATGACAGATACGCAGTATTTT.

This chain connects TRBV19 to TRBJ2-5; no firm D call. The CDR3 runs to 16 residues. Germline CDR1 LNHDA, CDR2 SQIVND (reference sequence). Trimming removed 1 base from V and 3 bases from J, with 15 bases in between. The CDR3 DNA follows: TGTGCCAGTAGTATAGTCAGCCTTAGGGAAGAAGAGACCCAGTACTTC. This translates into CASSIVSLREEETQYF. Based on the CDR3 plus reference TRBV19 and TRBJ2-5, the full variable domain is DGGITQSPKYLFRKEGQNVTLSCEQNLNHDAMYWYRQDPGQGLRLIYYSQIVNDFQKGDIAEGYSVSREKKESFPLTVTSAQKNPTAFYLCASSIVSLREEETQYFGPGTRLLVL.

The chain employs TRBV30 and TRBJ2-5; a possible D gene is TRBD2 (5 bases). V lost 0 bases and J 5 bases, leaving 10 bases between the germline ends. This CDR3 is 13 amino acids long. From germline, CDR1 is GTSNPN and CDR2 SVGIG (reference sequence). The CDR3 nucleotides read TGTGCCTGGAGTGTACGGGGAAGGGAGACCCAGTACTTC. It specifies CAWSVRGRETQYF.

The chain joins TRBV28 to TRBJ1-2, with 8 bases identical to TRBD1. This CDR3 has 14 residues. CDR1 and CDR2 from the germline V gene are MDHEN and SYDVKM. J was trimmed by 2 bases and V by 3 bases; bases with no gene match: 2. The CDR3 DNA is TGTGCCAGCAGTTTGTGGACAGGGAACTATGGCTACACCTTC. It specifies CASSLWTGNYGYTF.

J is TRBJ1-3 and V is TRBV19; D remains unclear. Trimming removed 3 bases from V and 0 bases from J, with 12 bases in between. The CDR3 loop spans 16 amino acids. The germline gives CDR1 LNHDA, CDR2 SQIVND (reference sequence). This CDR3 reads CASSISHADSGNTIYF. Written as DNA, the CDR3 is TGTGCCAGTAGTATTTCTCACGCGGACTCTGGAAACACCATATATTTT.

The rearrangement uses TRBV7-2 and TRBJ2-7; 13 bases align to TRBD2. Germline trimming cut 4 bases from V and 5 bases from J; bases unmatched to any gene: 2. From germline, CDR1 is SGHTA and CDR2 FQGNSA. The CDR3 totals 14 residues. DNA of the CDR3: TGTGCCAGCAGCTCCGGACTAGCGGGGGACGAGCAGTACTTC. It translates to CASSSGLAGDEQYF.

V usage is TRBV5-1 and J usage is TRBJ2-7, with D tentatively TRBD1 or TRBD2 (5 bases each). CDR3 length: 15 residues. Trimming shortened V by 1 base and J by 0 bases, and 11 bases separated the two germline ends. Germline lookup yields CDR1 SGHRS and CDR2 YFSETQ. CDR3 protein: CASSLTGTLSYEQYF. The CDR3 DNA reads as TGCGCCAGCAGCTTGACCGGGACGCTCTCCTACGAGCAGTACTTC.

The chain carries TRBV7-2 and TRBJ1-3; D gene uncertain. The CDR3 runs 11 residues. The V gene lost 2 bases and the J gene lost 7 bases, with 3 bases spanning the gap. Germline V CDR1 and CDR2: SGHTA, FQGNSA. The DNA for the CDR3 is TGTGCCAGCAGCTTAAGTAACACCATATATTTT. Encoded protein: CASSLSNTIYF.

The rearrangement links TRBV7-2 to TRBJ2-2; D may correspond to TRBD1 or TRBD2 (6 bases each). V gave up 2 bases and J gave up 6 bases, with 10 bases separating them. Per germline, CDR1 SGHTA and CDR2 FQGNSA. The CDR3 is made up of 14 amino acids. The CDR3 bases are TGTGCCAGCAGCTTAAAGGGGGGCGCCGGGGAGCTGTTTTTT. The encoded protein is CASSLKGGAGELFF.

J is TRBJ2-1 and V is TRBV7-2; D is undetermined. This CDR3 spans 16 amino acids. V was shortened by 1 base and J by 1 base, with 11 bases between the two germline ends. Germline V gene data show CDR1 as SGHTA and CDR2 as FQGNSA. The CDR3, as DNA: TGTGCCAGCAGCTTAGTAGCTGGGCGGTCCTACAATGAGCAGTTCTTC. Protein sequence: CASSLVAGRSYNEQFF.

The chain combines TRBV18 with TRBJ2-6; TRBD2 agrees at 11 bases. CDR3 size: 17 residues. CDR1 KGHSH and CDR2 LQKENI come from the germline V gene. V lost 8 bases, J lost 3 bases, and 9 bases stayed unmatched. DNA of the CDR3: TGTGCCAGCCCGACCACTAGCGGGAGTGGTGGGGCCAACGTCCTGACTTTC. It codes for CASPTTSGSGGANVLTF.

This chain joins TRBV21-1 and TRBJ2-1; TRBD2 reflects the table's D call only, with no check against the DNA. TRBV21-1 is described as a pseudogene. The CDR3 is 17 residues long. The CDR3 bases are TGTGCCAGCAGCGAAACCGGGACTCCAAACATTCTTGATGAGCAGTTCTTC. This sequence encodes CASSETGTPNILDEQFF.

Here the CDR3 reads CASRPRVGYNEQFF. The CDR3 bases are TGTGCCAGCAGGCCCCGGGTAGGGTACAATGAGCAGTTCTTC. The V and J genes are TRBV2 and TRBJ2-1; D uncertain. This CDR3 is built from 14 residues. V gave up 6 bases and J gave up 4 bases, with 13 bases separating them. In germline, CDR1 is SNHLY, CDR2 FYNNEI.

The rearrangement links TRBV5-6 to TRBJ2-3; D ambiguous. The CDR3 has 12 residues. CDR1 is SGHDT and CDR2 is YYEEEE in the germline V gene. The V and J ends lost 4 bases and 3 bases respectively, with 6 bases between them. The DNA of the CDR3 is TGTGCCAGCAGCCCGACTACAGATACGCAGTATTTT. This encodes CASSPTTDTQYF.

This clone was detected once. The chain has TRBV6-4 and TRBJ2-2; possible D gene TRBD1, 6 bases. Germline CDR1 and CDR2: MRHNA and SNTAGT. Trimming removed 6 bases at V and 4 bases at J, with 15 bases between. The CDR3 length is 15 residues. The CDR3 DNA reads TGTGCCAGCAGCACAACAGGGTTGGGCACCGGGGAGCTGTTTTTT. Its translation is CASSTTGLGTGELFF.

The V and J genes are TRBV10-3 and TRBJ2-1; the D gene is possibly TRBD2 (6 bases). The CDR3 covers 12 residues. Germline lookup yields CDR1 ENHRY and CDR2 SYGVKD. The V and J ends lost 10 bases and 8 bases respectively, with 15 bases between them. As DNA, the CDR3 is TGTGCCACCGGGAGACAGAGCGATGAGCAGTTCTTC. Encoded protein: CATGRQSDEQFF.

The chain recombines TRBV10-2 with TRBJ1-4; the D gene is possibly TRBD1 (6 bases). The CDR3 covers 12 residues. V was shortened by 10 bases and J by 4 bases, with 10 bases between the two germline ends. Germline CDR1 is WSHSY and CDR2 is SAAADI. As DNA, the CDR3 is TGCGCCACCGGACAGATTAATGAAAAACTGTTTTTT. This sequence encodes CATGQINEKLFF.